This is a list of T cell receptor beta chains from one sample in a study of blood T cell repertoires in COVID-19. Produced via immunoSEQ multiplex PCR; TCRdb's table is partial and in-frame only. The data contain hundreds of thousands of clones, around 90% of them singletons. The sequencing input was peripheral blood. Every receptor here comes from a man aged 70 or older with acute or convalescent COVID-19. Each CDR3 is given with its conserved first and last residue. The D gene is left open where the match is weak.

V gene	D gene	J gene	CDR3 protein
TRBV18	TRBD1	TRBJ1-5	CASSQTGIDQPQHF
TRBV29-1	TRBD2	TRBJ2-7	CSAVTSGRGPVYEQYF
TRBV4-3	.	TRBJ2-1	CASSQGPESNNEQFF
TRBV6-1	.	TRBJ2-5	CASSEMGRKMETQYF
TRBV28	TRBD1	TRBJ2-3	CASHRGRDTQYF
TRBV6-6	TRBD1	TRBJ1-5	CASRGRQGSQPQHF
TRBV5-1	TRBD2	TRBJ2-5	CASEERGRGGETQYF
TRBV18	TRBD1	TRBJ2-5	CASSLDRGGETQYF
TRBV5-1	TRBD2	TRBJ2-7	CASFSGLADSYEQYF
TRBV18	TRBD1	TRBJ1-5	CASSPTRDRGNQPQHF
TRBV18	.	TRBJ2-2	CASSRGQSNTGELFF
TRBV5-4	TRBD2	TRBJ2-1	CASSAPTSGRGEQFF
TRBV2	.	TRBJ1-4	CASISGGSGEKLFF
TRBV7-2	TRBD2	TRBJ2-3	CASSPSGRRDTQYF
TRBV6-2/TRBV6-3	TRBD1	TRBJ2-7	CASSTSRDRGGNEQYF
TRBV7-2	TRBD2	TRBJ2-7	CAGSGGPGEQYF
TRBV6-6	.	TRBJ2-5	CASKGQPGQETQYF
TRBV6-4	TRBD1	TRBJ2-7	CASSALDREAYEQYF
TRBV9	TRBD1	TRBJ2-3	CASSAGQTSTDTQYF
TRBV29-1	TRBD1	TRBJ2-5	CSVGVQGAGETQYF
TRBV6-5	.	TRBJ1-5	CASSRAGGHQPQHF
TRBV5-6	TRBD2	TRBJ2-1	CASSLLGLAEYNEQFF
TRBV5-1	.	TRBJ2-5	CASSLFGLQETQYF
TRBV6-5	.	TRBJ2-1	CASSYIGGNNEQFF
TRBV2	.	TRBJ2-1	CASSYSVYNEQFF
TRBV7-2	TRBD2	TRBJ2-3	CASSSPLGAGGSTDTQYF
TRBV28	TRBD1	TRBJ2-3	CASGGTGRTDTQYF
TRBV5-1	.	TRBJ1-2	CASSLAPGEGYTF
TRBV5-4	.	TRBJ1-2	CASSFGSGTNYGYTF
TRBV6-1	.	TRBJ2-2	CASSEAGGHTGELFF
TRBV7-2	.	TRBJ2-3	CASSLWGVGTDTQYF
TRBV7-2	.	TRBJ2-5	CASSLVWGRGETQYF
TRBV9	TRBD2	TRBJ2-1	CASSAVPGLAGGSYNEQFF
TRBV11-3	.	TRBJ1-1	CASSFAPGTEAFF
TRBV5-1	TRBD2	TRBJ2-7	CASSLRAASEREATYEQYF
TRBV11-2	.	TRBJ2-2	CASSLGGVPGELFF
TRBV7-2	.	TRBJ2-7	CASSPGQRGEQYF
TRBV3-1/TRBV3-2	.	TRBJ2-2	CASSRSGLAITGELFF
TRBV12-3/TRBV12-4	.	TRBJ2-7	CASGPGRNYEQYF
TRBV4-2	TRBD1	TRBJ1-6	CASSQVGGDRSSPLHF
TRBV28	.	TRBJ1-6	CASTQTVDSPLHF